A single sample is the source of the 10 T cell receptor beta chains below, sequenced in a study of technical replicates of blood from several donors. Measured with immunoSEQ multiplex PCR; TCRdb has only the in-frame clones, and not every one. The sample contains around 70,000 clones, 90% to 95% of which appear only once. The sequenced material came from T cells isolated from PBMCs. These receptor sequences come from a human donor in good health.

The chain links TRBV4-1 to TRBJ1-1; D gene ambiguous. The V gene's germline CDR1 is MGHRA and CDR2 YSYEKL. V lost 1 base to trimming and J lost 1 base, with 4 bases between them. The CDR3 consists of 13 residues. For the CDR3, the DNA is TGCGCCAGCAGCCAAGGTAAGAACACTGAAGCTTTCTTT. This translates into CASSQGKNTEAFF.

The chain is built from TRBV10-3 and TRBJ1-4; D uncertain. Trimming removed 2 bases at V and 7 bases at J, with 11 bases between. Germline V CDR1 and CDR2: ENHRY, SYGVKD. This CDR3 is built from 14 residues. The CDR3 DNA reads as TGTGCCATCAGTGAGGTTGGAGGTTTTGAAAAACTGTTTTTT. Amino acid sequence: CAISEVGGFEKLFF.

The chain links TRBV10-3 to TRBJ1-5; 12 positions match TRBD1. Germline loops: CDR1 ENHRY, CDR2 SYGVKD. With 5 bases clipped from V and 7 bases from J, the junction kept 12 bases outside the gene matches. The CDR3 is 17 residues long. CDR3 protein: CAISTAPGQGASQPQHF. The CDR3 region has the DNA TGTGCCATCAGTACGGCTCCGGGACAGGGGGCGAGCCAGCCCCAGCATTTT.

V usage is TRBV4-3 and J usage is TRBJ2-7; TRBD1 might be the D (6 bases). V lost 6 bases and J 5 bases, leaving 11 bases between the germline ends. The CDR3 covers 12 residues. Germline CDR1 reads LGHNA; CDR2 reads YSLEER. The CDR3 here is CASRAGDHEQYF. Here the CDR3 DNA reads TGCGCCAGCAGGGCAGGGGACCACGAGCAGTACTTC.

V and J are TRBV10-3 and TRBJ2-5; 9 nucleotides match TRBD2. The CDR3 has 15 amino acids. Per the germline V gene, CDR1 is ENHRY and CDR2 is SYGVKD. V lost 6 bases and J lost 1; bases outside the gene matches: 6. CDR3 sequence (DNA): TGTGCCATCAGGGGGGCTAGCGGGGCCCAAGAGACCCAGTACTTC. The encoded protein is CAIRGASGAQETQYF.

Written as DNA, the CDR3 is TGTGCCAGCAGCGTAGGCGGGGGGGTAGGATACGAGCAGTACTTC. The encoded protein is CASSVGGGVGYEQYF. This chain connects TRBV9 to TRBJ2-7; 9 bases agree with TRBD2. With 0 bases clipped from V and 4 bases from J, the junction kept 5 bases outside the gene matches. Germline CDR1 SGDLS, CDR2 YYNGEE. This CDR3 spans 15 amino acids. Based on the CDR3 plus reference TRBV9 and TRBJ2-7, the full variable domain is DSGVTQTPKHLITATGQRVTLRCSPRSGDLSVYWYQQSLDQGLQFLIQYYNGEERAKGNILERFSAQQFPDLHSELNLSSLELGDSALYFCASSVGGGVGYEQYFGPGTRLTVT.

This chain links TRBV7-2 with TRBJ1-2, with TRBD1 matching over 7 bases. J was trimmed by 4 bases and V by 5 bases; bases with no gene match: 13. This CDR3 has 16 residues. The germline gives CDR1 SGHTA, CDR2 FQGNSA. The CDR3 DNA reads TGTGCCAGCAGCAGCCGGGACAGAAGTATCAGCTATGGCTACACCTTC. It codes for CASSSRDRSISYGYTF. The variable domain in full, with the rest retrieved from reference TRBV7-2 and TRBJ1-2, is GAGVSQSPSNKVTEKGKDVELRCDPISGHTALYWYRQSLGQGLEFLIYFQGNSAPDKSGLPSDRFSAERTGGSVSTLTIQRTQQEDSAVYLCASSSRDRSISYGYTFGSGTRLTVV.

The chain employs TRBV4-2 and TRBJ2-7, with a tentative D call TRBD1 (5 bases). The V end was cut by 0 bases, the J end by 4 bases, with 19 bases between. The germline CDR1 and CDR2 sequences are LGHNA and YNFKEQ. The CDR3 length is 17 residues. CDR3 DNA sequence: TGTGCCAGCAGCCAAGAATCTCCAGGGCACGGTGCATACGAGCAGTACTTC. This encodes CASSQESPGHGAYEQYF.

V and J are TRBV6-1 and TRBJ1-3; unclear D gene. Trimming took off 2 bases at V and 4 bases at J, with 9 bases between the two ends. The CDR3 totals 14 residues. CDR1 is MNHNS and CDR2 is SASEGT in the germline V gene. This CDR3 reads CASSERSSGNTIYF. The DNA of the CDR3 is TGTGCCAGCAGTGAAAGAAGCTCCGGAAACACCATATATTTT.

The chain employs TRBV29-1 and TRBJ1-5; 9 positions agree with TRBD1. V trimming: 6 bases; J trimming: 5 bases; junction bases outside the gene matches: 8. CDR3 length: 14 residues. The V gene's germline CDR1 is SQVTM and CDR2 ANQGSEA. This CDR3 reads CSVIGTGRDQPQHF. The CDR3 DNA sequence: TGCAGCGTCATCGGGACAGGGAGGGATCAGCCCCAGCATTTT.